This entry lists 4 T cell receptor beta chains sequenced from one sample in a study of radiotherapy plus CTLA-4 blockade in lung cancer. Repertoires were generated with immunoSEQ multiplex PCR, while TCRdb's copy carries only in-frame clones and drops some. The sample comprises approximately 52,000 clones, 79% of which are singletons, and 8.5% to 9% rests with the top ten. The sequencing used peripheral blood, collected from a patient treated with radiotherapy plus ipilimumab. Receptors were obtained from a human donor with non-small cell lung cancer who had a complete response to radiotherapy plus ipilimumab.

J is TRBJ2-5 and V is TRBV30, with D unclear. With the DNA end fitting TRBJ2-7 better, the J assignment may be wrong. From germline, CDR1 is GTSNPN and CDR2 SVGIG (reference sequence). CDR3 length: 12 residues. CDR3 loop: CAWSKPTYEQYF. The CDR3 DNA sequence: TGTGCCTGGAGTAAGCCTACCTACGAGCAGTACTTC.

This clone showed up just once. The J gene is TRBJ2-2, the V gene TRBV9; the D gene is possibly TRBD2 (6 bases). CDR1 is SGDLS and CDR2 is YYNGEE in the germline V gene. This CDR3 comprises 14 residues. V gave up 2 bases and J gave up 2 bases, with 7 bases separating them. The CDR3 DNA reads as TGTGCCAGCAGCGTGACTAGTAACACCGGGGAGCTGTTTTTT. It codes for CASSVTSNTGELFF.

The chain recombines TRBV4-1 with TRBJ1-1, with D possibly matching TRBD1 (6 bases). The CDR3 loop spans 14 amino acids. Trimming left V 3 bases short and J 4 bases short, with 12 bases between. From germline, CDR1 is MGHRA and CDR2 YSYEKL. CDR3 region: CASSQARTATEAFF. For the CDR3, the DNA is TGCGCCAGCAGCCAGGCCAGGACAGCCACTGAAGCTTTCTTT.

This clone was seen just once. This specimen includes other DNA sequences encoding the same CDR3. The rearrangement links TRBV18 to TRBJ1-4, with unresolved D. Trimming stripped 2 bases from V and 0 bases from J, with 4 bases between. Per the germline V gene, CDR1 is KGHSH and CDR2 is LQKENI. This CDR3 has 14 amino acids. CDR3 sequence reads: CASSPGATNEKLFF. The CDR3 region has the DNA TGTGCCAGCTCACCAGGAGCAACTAATGAAAAACTGTTTTTT.